The table lists the clone carrying this T cell receptor beta chain with a few counts. MiXCR, run by TCRdb on the RT-PCR reads, gives a single entry per CDR3 protein. The data hold hundreds of thousands of distinct CDR3 sequences, with approximately 17% observed a single time. This entry comes from a study of response to subunit inactivated influenza vaccine. V was pared by 1 base and J by 4 bases, with 16 bases between. The CDR3 is 15 residues long. In germline, CDR1 is DFQATT, CDR2 SNEGSKA (reference sequence). This chain uses TRBV20-1 with TRBJ2-5, with D uncertain. The sequence was obtained from a man over 45 who received an inactivated influenza vaccine. The specimen comprised PBMCs from blood, sampled 5 days after vaccination. CDR3 in amino acids: CSARVVGTSAETQYF. The DNA of the CDR3 is TGCAGTGCTAGAGTTGTGGGTACATCAGCAGAGACCCAGTACTTC.